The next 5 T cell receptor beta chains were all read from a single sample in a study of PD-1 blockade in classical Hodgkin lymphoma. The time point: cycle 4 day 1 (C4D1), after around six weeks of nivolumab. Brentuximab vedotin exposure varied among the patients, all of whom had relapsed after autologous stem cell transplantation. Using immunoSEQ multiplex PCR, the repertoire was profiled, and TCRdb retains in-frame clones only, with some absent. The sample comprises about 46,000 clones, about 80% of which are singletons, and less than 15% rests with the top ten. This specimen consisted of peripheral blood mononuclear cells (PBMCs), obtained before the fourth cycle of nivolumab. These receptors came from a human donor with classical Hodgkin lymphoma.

CDR3 sequence (DNA): TGTGCCAGCAGCCCCCAGGGTCCAGGGTCGGTCACTGAAGCTTTCTTT. Protein: CASSPQGPGSVTEAFF. The chain couples TRBV7-3 to TRBJ1-1; tentative D call: TRBD1 (5 bases). V dropped 5 bases and J dropped 4 bases, with 20 bases sitting between them. Germline CDR1 is SGHTA and CDR2 is FQGTGA. This CDR3 spans 16 amino acids.

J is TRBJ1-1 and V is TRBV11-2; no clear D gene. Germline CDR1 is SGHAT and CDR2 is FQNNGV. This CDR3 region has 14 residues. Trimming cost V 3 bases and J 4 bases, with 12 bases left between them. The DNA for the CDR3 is TGTGCCAGCAGCTTGGACCTCGGGAGCACTGAAGCTTTCTTT. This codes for CASSLDLGSTEAFF.

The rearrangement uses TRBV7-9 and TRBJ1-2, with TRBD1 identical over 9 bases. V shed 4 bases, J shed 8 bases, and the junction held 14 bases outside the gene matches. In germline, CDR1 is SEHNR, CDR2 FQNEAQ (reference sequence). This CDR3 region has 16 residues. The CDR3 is CASSSPEGQGGKGYTF. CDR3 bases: TGTGCCAGCAGCTCCCCCGAGGGACAGGGTGGTAAGGGCTACACCTTC.

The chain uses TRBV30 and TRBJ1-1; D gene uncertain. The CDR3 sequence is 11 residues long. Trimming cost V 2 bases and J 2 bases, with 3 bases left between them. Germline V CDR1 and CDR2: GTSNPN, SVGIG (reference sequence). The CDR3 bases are TGTGCCTGGAGTTACAACACTGAAGCTTTCTTT. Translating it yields CAWSYNTEAFF.

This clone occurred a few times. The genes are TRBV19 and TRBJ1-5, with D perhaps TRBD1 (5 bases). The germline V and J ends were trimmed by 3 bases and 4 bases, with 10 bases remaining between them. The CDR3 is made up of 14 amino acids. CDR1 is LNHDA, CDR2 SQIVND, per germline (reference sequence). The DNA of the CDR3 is TGTGCCAGTAGTATGGGGCGGATGAATCAGCCCCAGCATTTT. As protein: CASSMGRMNQPQHF.